The 15 T cell receptor beta chains presented below share a single source sample, sequenced in a study of blood T cell repertoires in COVID-19. This table comes from immunoSEQ multiplex PCR, and its TCRdb copy is limited to in-frame clones, with some not included. The sample holds some 350,000 clones, about 87% seen once. Sequenced material: peripheral blood. The origin of the receptors is a human donor in a cohort sampled during active COVID-19.

Only one count was recorded for this clone. The CDR3: CASSDPLDRVPYNSPLHF. CDR3 sequence (DNA): TGTGCCAGCAGTGACCCGCTAGACAGGGTCCCCTATAATTCACCCCTCCACTTT. This sequence joins TRBV6-4 and TRBJ1-6, with 7 bases identical to TRBD1. CDR1 is MRHNA and CDR2 is SNTAGT in the germline V gene. V shed 2 bases, J shed 2 bases, and the junction held 9 bases outside the gene matches. The CDR3 consists of 18 residues.

This clone appeared a single time. The chain employs TRBV5-1 and TRBJ1-1; D is possibly TRBD1 (5 bases). V lost 0 bases and J 8 bases, leaving 11 bases between the germline ends. Per germline, CDR1 SGHRS and CDR2 YFSETQ. The CDR3 consists of 13 residues. DNA of the CDR3: TGCGCCAGCAGCTTGGCCCGGGGGTCCGAAGCTTTCTTT. The encoded protein is CASSLARGSEAFF. Looking up the rest from reference TRBV5-1 and TRBJ1-1 gives the full variable domain: KAGVTQTPRYLIKTRGQQVTLSCSPISGHRSVSWYQQTPGQGLQFLFEYFSETQRNKGNFPGRFSGRQFSNSRSEMNVSTLELGDSALYLCASSLARGSEAFFGQGTRLTVV.

This clone was detected a few times. The chain uses TRBV27 and TRBJ1-6; 9 bases align to TRBD1. After removal of 6 bases from V and 8 bases from J, the junction contained 5 bases not matched to a gene. Germline loops: CDR1 MNHEY, CDR2 SMNVEV (reference sequence). This CDR3 has 14 amino acids. In nucleotides, the CDR3 is TGTGCCAGCAGACTGACAGGGGGGGATTCACCCCTCCACTTT. Its translation: CASRLTGGDSPLHF.

J is TRBJ1-2 and V is TRBV19, with 7 bases lining up with TRBD1. This CDR3 is 13 amino acids long. Germline V lookup: CDR1 LNHDA, CDR2 SQIVND (reference sequence). V lost 8 bases and J lost 8; bases outside the gene matches: 11. The CDR3 sequence is CASRRDSPEGYTF. Here the CDR3 DNA reads TGTGCCAGTCGGCGGGACAGCCCTGAGGGCTACACCTTC.

The chain couples TRBV4-1 to TRBJ2-7, with D possibly matching TRBD1 (5 bases). Germline V gene sequence: CDR1 MGHRA, CDR2 YSYEKL. V dropped 4 bases and J dropped 5 bases, with 12 bases sitting between them. The CDR3 runs to 13 residues. The CDR3 spells CASSPRPGNEQYF. In nucleotides, the CDR3 is TGCGCCAGCAGCCCCCGGCCAGGGAACGAGCAGTACTTC.

The genes are TRBV4-1 and TRBJ2-6, with D unresolved. The CDR3 runs 15 residues. Germline assignment: CDR1 MGHRA and CDR2 YSYEKL. V dropped 4 bases and J dropped 4 bases, with 11 bases sitting between them. CDR3 sequence reads: CASSPSIGGANVLTF. The CDR3 coding sequence is TGCGCCAGCAGCCCTTCCATCGGGGGGGCCAACGTCCTGACTTTC.

This sequence joins TRBV7-2 and TRBJ1-4; tentatively, D is TRBD1 (5 bases). The CDR3 runs to 15 residues. Germline assignment: CDR1 SGHTA and CDR2 FQGNSA. Trimming cost V 5 bases and J 7 bases, with 17 bases left between them. The CDR3 DNA sequence: TGTGCCAGCAGCCGGGGGGGACCAGGACGTGAAAAACTGTTTTTT. As protein: CASSRGGPGREKLFF.

The chain employs TRBV3-1 (or the pseudogene TRBV3-2) and TRBJ1-2; D might be TRBD1 (6 bases). Per germline, CDR1 LGHDT and CDR2 YNNKEL (reference sequence). Trimming cost V 1 base and J 0 bases, with 12 bases left between them. The CDR3 extends over 16 amino acids. DNA of the CDR3: TGTGCCAGCAGCCAAGGGATCGGGGACACTAACTATGGCTACACCTTC. Its protein product is CASSQGIGDTNYGYTF.

This chain joins TRBV9 and TRBJ2-7, with D tentatively TRBD2 (6 bases). Germline assignment: CDR1 SGDLS and CDR2 YYNGEE. The CDR3 sequence is 17 residues long. Trimming stripped 0 bases from V and 2 bases from J, with 18 bases between. CDR3 DNA sequence: TGTGCCAGCAGCGTAGGGGAGGCCGGGCAGTACCCCTACGAGCAGTACTTC. Its protein is CASSVGEAGQYPYEQYF. The entire variable domain, with the rest obtained from reference TRBV9 and TRBJ2-7, is as follows: DSGVTQTPKHLITATGQRVTLRCSPRSGDLSVYWYQQSLDQGLQFLIQYYNGEERAKGNILERFSAQQFPDLHSELNLSSLELGDSALYFCASSVGEAGQYPYEQYFGPGTRLTVT.

V usage is TRBV5-4 and J usage is TRBJ2-2; 10 bases match TRBD2. The CDR3 extends over 16 amino acids. The J segment lost 2 bases and the V segment lost 4 bases, leaving 5 bases of the junction unmatched. In germline, CDR1 is SGHNT, CDR2 YYREEE (reference sequence). CDR3 in amino acids: CASSPTSGFNTGELFF. The CDR3 nucleotides read TGTGCCAGCAGCCCGACTAGCGGGTTTAACACCGGGGAGCTGTTTTTT.

The chain has TRBV19 and TRBJ1-4; D is ambiguous. The CDR3 is 15 residues long. V was cut by 3 bases and J by 3 bases, with 11 bases left in between. Germline V gene data show CDR1 as LNHDA and CDR2 as SQIVND (reference sequence). The chain's CDR3 is CASSMMSGSNEKLFF. Written as DNA, the CDR3 is TGTGCCAGTAGTATGATGTCGGGGTCTAATGAAAAACTGTTTTTT.

V is TRBV5-4 and J is TRBJ2-7; 13 bases fit TRBD2. Unmatched junction bases numbered 9, after V lost 4 bases and J lost 2 bases. This CDR3 is built from 17 residues. Germline V gene sequence: CDR1 SGHNT, CDR2 YYREEE (reference sequence). The CDR3 region is CASSLRTSGGATYEQYF. The CDR3 DNA follows: TGTGCCAGCAGCCTCAGGACTAGCGGGGGAGCAACCTACGAGCAGTACTTC.

CDR3 in amino acids: CASSLDQGEWTGELFF. CDR3 coding DNA: TGTGCCAGCAGCTTAGACCAGGGGGAGTGGACCGGGGAGCTGTTTTTT. The chain combines TRBV7-8 with TRBJ2-2, with 7 bases lining up with TRBD1. The junction had 7 bases not matched to a gene; V was cut back by 1 base and J by 5 bases. Germline V gene sequence: CDR1 SGHVS, CDR2 FQNEAQ. The CDR3 consists of 16 residues.

The genes are TRBV7-9 and TRBJ1-3; the match to TRBD1 covers 7 bases. There are 15 residues in the CDR3. V dropped 4 bases and J dropped 0; count of bases not matched to a gene: 3. Germline assignment: CDR1 SEHNR and CDR2 FQNEAQ (reference sequence). The CDR3 loop is CASSSGTVSGNTIYF. The CDR3, as DNA: TGTGCCAGCAGCTCCGGGACAGTCTCTGGAAACACCATATATTTT.

The J gene is TRBJ2-3, the V gene TRBV21-1; the table assigns TRBD2, which was not confirmed against the DNA. TRBV21-1 is recorded as a pseudogene. This CDR3 has 16 residues. CDR3 in DNA: TGTGCCAGCAGCAAATTAGGGGGGGGCTACACAGATACGCAGTATTTT. Its protein is CASSKLGGGYTDTQYF.